This T cell receptor beta chain was sequenced during a study of OX40 agonist ivuxolimab in advanced cancers. About the research overall: Patients got intravenous ivuxolimab at 0.01 to 10 mg/kg every 2 weeks.

Here immunoSEQ multiplex PCR was the method, and the copy in TCRdb shows in-frame clones only, minus some. This table holds over 55,000 clones, about nine tenths found once. Study-wide results and limits: Antigen specificity remained undetermined for the expanded peripheral T cells.

Trimming removed 3 bases from V and 4 bases from J; junction bases left unmatched: 7. The germline V gene encodes CDR1 MGHDK and CDR2 SYGVNS. The CDR3 extends over 15 amino acids. Regarding this clone: Its antigen is as yet unknown.

Specimen: CD4+ or CD8+ T cells sorted from blood, collected in a trial of the OX40 agonist ivuxolimab. The clonotype originates from an adult with an advanced solid tumor such as melanoma, head and neck, liver or kidney cancer. This chain uses TRBV25-1 with TRBJ2-3; 7 positions agree with TRBD1. The CDR3 DNA reads TGTGCCAGCAGTGAGGGACAGACTGGCCCAGATACGCAGTATTTT. This gives the protein CASSEGQTGPDTQYF.